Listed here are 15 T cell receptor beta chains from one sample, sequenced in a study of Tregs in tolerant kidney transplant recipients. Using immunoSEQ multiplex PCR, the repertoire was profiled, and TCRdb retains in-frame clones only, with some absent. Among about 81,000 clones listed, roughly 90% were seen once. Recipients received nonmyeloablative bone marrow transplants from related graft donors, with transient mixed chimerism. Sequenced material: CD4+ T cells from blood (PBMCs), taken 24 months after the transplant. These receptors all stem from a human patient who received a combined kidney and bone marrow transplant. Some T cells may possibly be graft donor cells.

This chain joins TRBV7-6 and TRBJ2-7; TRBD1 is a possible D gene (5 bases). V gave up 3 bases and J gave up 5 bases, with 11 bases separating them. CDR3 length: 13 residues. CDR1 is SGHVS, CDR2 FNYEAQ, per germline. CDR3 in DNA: TGTGCCAGCAGCTTCTCCAGGGTGAACGAGCAGTACTTC. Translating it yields CASSFSRVNEQYF.

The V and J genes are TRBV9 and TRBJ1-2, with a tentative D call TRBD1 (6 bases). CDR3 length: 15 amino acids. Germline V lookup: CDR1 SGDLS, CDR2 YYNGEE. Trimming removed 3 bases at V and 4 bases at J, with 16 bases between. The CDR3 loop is CASSARPGGSYGYTF. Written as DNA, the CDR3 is TGTGCCAGCAGCGCCCGCCCGGGGGGCTCCTATGGCTACACCTTC.

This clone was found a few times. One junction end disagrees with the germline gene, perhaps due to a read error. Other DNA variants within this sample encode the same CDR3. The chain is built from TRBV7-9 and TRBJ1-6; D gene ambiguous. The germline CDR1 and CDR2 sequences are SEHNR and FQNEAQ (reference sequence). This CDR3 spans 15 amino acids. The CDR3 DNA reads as TGTGCCATCCGAGGCGGCGACTCCTATAATTCCCCCCTCCACTTT. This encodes CAIRGGDSYNSPLHF.

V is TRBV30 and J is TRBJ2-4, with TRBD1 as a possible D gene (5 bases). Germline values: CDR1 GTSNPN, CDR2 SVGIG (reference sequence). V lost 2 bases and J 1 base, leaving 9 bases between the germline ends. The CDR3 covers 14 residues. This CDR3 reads CAWSQGAAKNIQYF. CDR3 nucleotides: TGTGCCTGGAGTCAAGGGGCGGCCAAAAACATTCAGTACTTC.

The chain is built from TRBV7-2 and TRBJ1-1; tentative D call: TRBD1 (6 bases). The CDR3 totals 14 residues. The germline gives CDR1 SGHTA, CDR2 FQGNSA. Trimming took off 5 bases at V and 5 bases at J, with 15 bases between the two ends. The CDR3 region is CASSVSGTRTEAFF. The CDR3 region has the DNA TGTGCCAGCAGCGTCTCCGGGACACGGACTGAAGCTTTCTTT.

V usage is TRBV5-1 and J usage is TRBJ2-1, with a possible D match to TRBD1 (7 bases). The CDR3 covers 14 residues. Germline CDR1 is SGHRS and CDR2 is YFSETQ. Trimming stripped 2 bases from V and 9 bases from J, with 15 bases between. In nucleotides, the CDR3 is TGCGCCAGCAGCTTAGCCCCTCAGGGGGGTGAGCAGTTCTTC. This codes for CASSLAPQGGEQFF.

The chain's CDR3 is CATSRDTKTTGYAFF. The CDR3 DNA follows: TGTGCCACCAGCAGAGACACTAAAACCACAGGGTACGCTTTCTTT. The chain employs TRBV15 and TRBJ1-1; perhaps TRBD1 as D (6 bases). In germline, CDR1 is LNHNV, CDR2 YYDKDF (reference sequence). Deletions cut 0 bases from V and 11 bases from J, with 19 bases between. The CDR3 loop spans 15 amino acids.

DNA for the CDR3: TGTGCCAGCAGCTTACGCAGGGTCGCCGGGGAGCTGTTTTTT. It encodes CASSLRRVAGELFF. This chain connects TRBV11-3 to TRBJ2-2; TRBD1 is a possible D gene (5 bases). Germline V gives CDR1 SGHNT, CDR2 YENEEA. With 2 bases removed from V and 6 bases from J, the gap between germline ends came to 10 bases. This CDR3 region has 14 residues.

The chain's CDR3 is CASRYHRDSNEKLFF. CDR3 nucleotide sequence: TGCGCCAGCAGATACCACAGAGATTCTAATGAAAAACTGTTTTTT. The V call is TRBV23-1, the J call TRBJ1-4; no clear D gene. TRBV23-1 is treated as an ORF (open reading frame) with a function not yet certain. This CDR3 region has 15 residues. V lost 6 bases, J lost 3 bases, and 14 bases lay in between.

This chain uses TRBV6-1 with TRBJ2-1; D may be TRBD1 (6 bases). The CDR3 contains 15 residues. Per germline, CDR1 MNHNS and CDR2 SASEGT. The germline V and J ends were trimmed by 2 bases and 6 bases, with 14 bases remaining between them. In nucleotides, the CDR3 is TGTGCCAGCAGTGAACCAAGGCTGGGGGCCAATGAGCAGTTCTTC. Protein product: CASSEPRLGANEQFF.

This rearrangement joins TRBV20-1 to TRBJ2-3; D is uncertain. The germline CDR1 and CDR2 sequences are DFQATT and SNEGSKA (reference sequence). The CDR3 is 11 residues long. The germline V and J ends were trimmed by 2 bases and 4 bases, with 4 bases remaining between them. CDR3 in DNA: TGCAGTGCTAGACATTCAGATACGCAGTATTTT. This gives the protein CSARHSDTQYF.

CDR3: CSGQVAGANVLTF. Here the CDR3 DNA reads TGCAGCGGACAGGTCGCAGGGGCCAACGTCCTGACTTTC. V and J are TRBV29-1 and TRBJ2-6; weak D call: TRBD1 (6 bases). The CDR3 extends over 13 amino acids. The germline V and J ends were trimmed by 7 bases and 4 bases, with 11 bases remaining between them. Germline V gene sequence: CDR1 SQVTM, CDR2 ANQGSEA.

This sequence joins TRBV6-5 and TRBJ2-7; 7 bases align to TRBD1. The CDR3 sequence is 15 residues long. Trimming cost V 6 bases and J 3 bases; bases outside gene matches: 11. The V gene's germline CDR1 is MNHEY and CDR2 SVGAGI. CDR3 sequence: CASRRQGSPYYEQYF. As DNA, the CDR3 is TGTGCCAGCAGACGACAGGGTTCGCCATACTACGAGCAGTACTTC.

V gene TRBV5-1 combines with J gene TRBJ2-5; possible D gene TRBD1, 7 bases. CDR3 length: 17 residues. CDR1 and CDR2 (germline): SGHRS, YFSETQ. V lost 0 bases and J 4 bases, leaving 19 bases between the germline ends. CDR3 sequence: CASSLGRGRRMGETQYF. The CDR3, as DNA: TGCGCCAGCAGCTTGGGGAGGGGGCGCAGAATGGGAGAGACCCAGTACTTC.

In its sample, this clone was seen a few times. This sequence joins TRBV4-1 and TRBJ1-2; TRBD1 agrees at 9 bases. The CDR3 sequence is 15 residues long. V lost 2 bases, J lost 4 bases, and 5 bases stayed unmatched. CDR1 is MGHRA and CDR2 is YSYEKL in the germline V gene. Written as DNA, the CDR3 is TGCGCCAGCAGCCAACGCGGACAGGGGTTCTATGGCTACACCTTC. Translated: CASSQRGQGFYGYTF.